The 21 T cell receptor beta chains below all came from one sample that was sequenced in a study of blood T cell repertoires in COVID-19. Sequenced by immunoSEQ multiplex PCR; TCRdb stores in-frame clones only, minus some. The sample lists about 180,000 clones; over 75% were seen once. Input material: peripheral blood. The source of these receptors is an elderly man with COVID-19, enrolled during active disease.

The rearrangement uses TRBV15 and TRBJ1-4; 9 bases are a match to TRBD1. Germline V CDR1 and CDR2: LNHNV, YYDKDF (reference sequence). Trimming cost V 3 bases and J 7 bases; bases outside gene matches: 6. The CDR3 runs to 15 residues. CDR3: CATSRGGQGIEKLFF. In DNA form, the CDR3 reads TGTGCCACCAGCAGGGGGGGACAGGGAATTGAAAAACTGTTTTTT.

The rearrangement uses TRBV20-1 and TRBJ1-2; 7 nucleotides match TRBD1. Per germline, CDR1 DFQATT and CDR2 SNEGSKA (reference sequence). Unmatched junction bases numbered 4, after V lost 3 bases and J lost 6 bases. The CDR3 sequence is 12 residues long. The CDR3 loop is CSASSGGDGYTF. As DNA, the CDR3 is TGCAGTGCTAGTTCAGGGGGTGATGGCTACACCTTC.

This clone has only one observation. The chain has TRBV12-5 and TRBJ2-4; TRBD1 agrees at 9 bases. V was clipped by 6 bases and J by 8 bases; unmatched bases: 8. CDR3 length: 14 amino acids. Per the germline V gene, CDR1 is LGHNT and CDR2 is FRNRAP. The CDR3 here is CASGSGQGRYIQYF. The CDR3 DNA reads as TGTGCTAGTGGCTCTGGACAGGGGCGATACATTCAGTACTTC. The full variable domain, completed using reference TRBV12-5 and TRBJ2-4, is DARVTQTPRHKVTEMGQEVTMRCQPILGHNTVFWYRQTMMQGLELLAYFRNRAPLDDSGMPKDRFSAEMPDATLATLKIQPSEPRDSAVYFCASGSGQGRYIQYFGAGTRLSVL.

This chain connects TRBV7-2 to TRBJ1-2, with 11 bases aligning to TRBD1. CDR1 is SGHTA, CDR2 FQGNSA, per germline. The CDR3 sequence is 14 residues long. After removal of 4 bases from V and 4 bases from J, the junction contained 2 bases not matched to a gene. In nucleotides, the CDR3 is TGTGCCAGCAGCTCAGGGACAGGGGGCTATGGCTACACCTTC. As protein: CASSSGTGGYGYTF.

The CDR3 coding sequence is TGTGCCAGCAGTAAGGACCCCCGGGGAAAACTGTTTTTT. Amino acids: CASSKDPRGKLFF. The J gene is TRBJ1-4, the V gene TRBV2; D gene uncertain. The germline V gene encodes CDR1 SNHLY and CDR2 FYNNEI. The CDR3 has 13 amino acids. V lost 5 bases to trimming and J lost 10 bases, with 14 bases between them.

CDR3 coding DNA: TGTGCCAGCAGCTCCGGACAGGGGGCTACGGAGACCCAGTACTTC. Translated: CASSSGQGATETQYF. This sequence joins TRBV7-9 and TRBJ2-5; the match to TRBD1 covers 11 bases. The CDR3 runs to 15 residues. With V trimmed by 4 bases and J by 5 bases, 6 bases remained unmatched. Germline V CDR1 and CDR2: SEHNR, FQNEAQ (reference sequence).

J is TRBJ2-2 and V is TRBV19, with 11 bases lining up with TRBD1. V was pared by 5 bases and J by 6 bases, with 2 bases of the junction left unmatched. Germline V CDR1 and CDR2: LNHDA, SQIVND (reference sequence). This CDR3 is 14 amino acids long. This CDR3 is CASSGQGASGELFF. DNA of the CDR3: TGTGCCAGTAGTGGACAGGGGGCATCCGGGGAGCTGTTTTTT.

This chain connects TRBV5-1 to TRBJ1-2; D may be TRBD1 (6 bases). V gave up 4 bases and J gave up 4 bases, with 14 bases separating them. This CDR3 spans 14 amino acids. CDR1 is SGHRS and CDR2 is YFSETQ in the germline V gene. DNA for the CDR3: TGCGCCAGCAGCGAACAGGGCGCGGGCTATGGCTACACCTTC. Residues: CASSEQGAGYGYTF.

The table lists this clone with a count of one. V gene TRBV7-9 combines with J gene TRBJ2-2; D perhaps matches TRBD1 (5 bases). This CDR3 region has 14 residues. V shed 7 bases and J shed 0 bases, with 9 bases lying between them. Germline values: CDR1 SEHNR, CDR2 FQNEAQ (reference sequence). The CDR3 sequence: CASILQANTGELFF. The DNA of the CDR3 is TGTGCCAGCATACTACAGGCGAACACCGGGGAGCTGTTTTTT.

The rearrangement joins TRBV2 to TRBJ2-5, with TRBD2 as a possible D gene (6 bases). With 11 bases removed from V and 5 bases from J, the gap between germline ends came to 15 bases. Germline V gene sequence: CDR1 SNHLY, CDR2 FYNNEI. CDR3 length equals 12 residues. In DNA, the CDR3 is TGTGCCGGTGGAGGGAGGAGGGAGACCCAGTACTTC. Protein sequence: CAGGGRRETQYF. The variable domain in full, completed from reference TRBV2 and TRBJ2-5, reads EPEVTQTPSHQVTQMGQEVILRCVPISNHLYFYWYRQILGQKVEFLVSFYNNEISEKSEIFDDQFSVERPDGSNFTLKIRSTKLEDSAMYFCAGGGRRETQYFGPGTRLLVL.

As DNA, the CDR3 is TGTGCCAGCAGTGCCCAGACAGGTTTTAATCAGCCCCAGCATTTT. It encodes CASSAQTGFNQPQHF. J is TRBJ1-5 and V is TRBV6-1; D is perhaps TRBD1 (6 bases). Trimming shortened V by 4 bases and J by 4 bases, and 14 bases separated the two germline ends. Germline CDR1 MNHNS, CDR2 SASEGT. The CDR3 length is 15 residues.

V is TRBV18 and J is TRBJ1-1, with a tentative D call TRBD1 (5 bases). CDR1 is KGHSH and CDR2 is LQKENI in the germline V gene. Deletions cut 3 bases from V and 7 bases from J, with 21 bases between. The CDR3 totals 16 residues. For the CDR3, the DNA is TGTGCCAGCTCACCCCCCAGTAGACAGTCGCGTGGTGAAGCTTTCTTT. As protein: CASSPPSRQSRGEAFF. Supplemented by reference TRBV18 and TRBJ1-1, the full variable domain reads NAGVMQNPRHLVRRRGQEARLRCSPMKGHSHVYWYRQLPEEGLKFMVYLQKENIIDESGMPKERFSAEFPKEGPSILRIQQVVRGDSAAYFCASSPPSRQSRGEAFFGQGTRLTVV.

V gene TRBV5-1 combines with J gene TRBJ1-1; tentatively, D is TRBD1 (6 bases). The CDR3 runs 13 residues. Germline V gives CDR1 SGHRS, CDR2 YFSETQ. Trimming stripped 4 bases from V and 5 bases from J, with 12 bases between. The CDR3 nucleotides are TGCGCCAGCAGCGAACAGGGTGGGACTGAAGCTTTCTTT. Translation gives CASSEQGGTEAFF.

V is TRBV4-1 and J is TRBJ2-1, with 7 bases that match TRBD1. This CDR3 contains 14 residues. Per germline, CDR1 MGHRA and CDR2 YSYEKL. V gave up 5 bases and J gave up 2 bases; unmatched junction bases: 3. The CDR3 sequence is CASSGQVTYNEQFF. CDR3 coding DNA: TGCGCCAGCAGCGGACAGGTTACCTACAATGAGCAGTTCTTC.

The V and J genes are TRBV2 and TRBJ1-1, with 7 bases fitting TRBD1. J lost 1 base, V lost 5 bases, and 1 base had no gene match. Germline CDR1 reads SNHLY; CDR2 reads FYNNEI. The CDR3 length is 13 residues. The DNA for the CDR3 is TGTGCCAGCAGTTACAGGGGGAACACTGAAGCTTTCTTT. Its translation is CASSYRGNTEAFF.

The genes are TRBV18 and TRBJ2-7, with D perhaps matching TRBD2 (6 bases). This CDR3 spans 14 amino acids. From germline, CDR1 is KGHSH and CDR2 LQKENI. V was clipped by 3 bases and J by 4 bases, with 13 bases between them. The CDR3 region is CASSPSGVGYEQYF. DNA for the CDR3: TGTGCCAGCTCACCCTCGGGGGTAGGTTACGAGCAGTACTTC.

The chain links TRBV15 to TRBJ1-4; maybe TRBD1 (6 bases). Germline V lookup: CDR1 LNHNV, CDR2 YYDKDF (reference sequence). This CDR3 region has 15 residues. Trimming pared 1 base from V and 4 bases from J, leaving 10 bases between. In DNA form, the CDR3 reads TGTGCCACCAGCAGAGTTGCAGGGGTTAATGAAAAACTGTTTTTT. As protein: CATSRVAGVNEKLFF.

The chain has TRBV7-2 and TRBJ2-2; 8 positions agree with TRBD2. J lost 8 bases, V lost 5 bases, and 13 bases had no gene match. Germline V lookup: CDR1 SGHTA, CDR2 FQGNSA. This CDR3 region has 16 residues. The CDR3 DNA is TGTGCCAGCAGCCTTCAGGGTTCACGACTAGCGGGGGAGCTGTTTTTT. Protein: CASSLQGSRLAGELFF.

The chain has TRBV18 and TRBJ1-1, with 10 bases lining up with TRBD1. This CDR3 spans 17 amino acids. Germline CDR1 reads KGHSH; CDR2 reads LQKENI. J gave up 0 bases and V 4 bases, and 8 bases lay outside the gene matches. The CDR3 sequence: CASSRSPGQGMNTEAFF. The CDR3 DNA is TGTGCCAGCTCACGAAGTCCGGGACAGGGGATGAACACTGAAGCTTTCTTT.

This clone came up once. The chain recombines TRBV2 with TRBJ2-4; weak D call: TRBD2 (7 bases). Trimming removed 1 base from V and 8 bases from J, with 9 bases in between. This CDR3 spans 13 amino acids. Germline V CDR1 and CDR2: SNHLY, FYNNEI. CDR3 in DNA: TGTGCCAGCAGTGAAGGGGGGGGCTACATTCAGTACTTC. Translation gives CASSEGGGYIQYF.

The chain employs TRBV5-1 and TRBJ2-1; 9 bases are a match to TRBD2. Per germline, CDR1 SGHRS and CDR2 YFSETQ. This CDR3 is 18 amino acids long. V shed 0 bases, J shed 0 bases, and the junction held 7 bases outside the gene matches. CDR3 nucleotide sequence: TGCGCCAGCAGCTTGGTTCCGCGGGGGGGATCCTCCTACAATGAGCAGTTCTTC. Encoded protein: CASSLVPRGGSSYNEQFF.